This T cell receptor beta chain is from a study of cytomegalovirus exposure and HLA in healthy donors. The length of the CDR3 is 17 residues. V trimming: 0 bases; J trimming: 4 bases; junction bases outside the gene matches: 11. Looked up from germline, CDR1 is MGHRA and CDR2 is YSYEKL. 13 Jbeta primers and 60 Vbeta primers were used for the PCR. Assay: immunoSEQ multiplex PCR; the TCRdb copy retains only in-frame clones and omits some. The sample consists of about 170,000 clones, 70% to 90% of them appearing once. Study-wide points: Another analysis was done later, and it associated 17,000 or so TCR beta sequences with HLA alleles at 0.05 false discovery rate.

Concerning this clone itself: Its antigen is not known.

This clonotype was sampled from a male donor in good health and CMV-seronegative. The sample consisted of PBMCs. The chain uses TRBV4-1 and TRBJ2-5; 7 bases are shared with TRBD2. CDR3 protein: CASSQERSLAVLETQYF. CDR3 in DNA: TGCGCCAGCAGCCAAGAAAGGTCCCTAGCGGTTCTAGAGACCCAGTACTTC.